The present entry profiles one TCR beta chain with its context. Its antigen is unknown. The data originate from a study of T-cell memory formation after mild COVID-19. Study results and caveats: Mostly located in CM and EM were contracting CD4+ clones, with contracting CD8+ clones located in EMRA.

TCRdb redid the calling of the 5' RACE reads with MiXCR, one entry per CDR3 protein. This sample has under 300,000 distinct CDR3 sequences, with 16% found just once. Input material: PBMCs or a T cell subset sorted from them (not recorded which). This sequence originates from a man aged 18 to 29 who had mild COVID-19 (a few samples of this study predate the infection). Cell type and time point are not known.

CDR3 sequence: CATDQRGGPGNTIYF. The DNA of the CDR3 is TGTGCCACCGATCAGAGGGGAGGACCTGGAAACACCATATATTTT. The V gene is TRBV19, the J gene TRBJ1-3, with D perhaps TRBD1 (5 bases). The V gene lost 10 bases and the J gene lost 2 bases, with 18 bases spanning the gap. CDR1 and CDR2 (germline): LNHDA, SQIVND (reference sequence). The CDR3 is 15 amino acids. The full variable domain, in which reference TRBV19 and TRBJ1-3 provide the parts outside the CDR3, is DGGITQSPKYLFRKEGQNVTLSCEQNLNHDAMYWYRQDPGQGLRLIYYSQIVNDFQKGDIAEGYSVSREKKESFPLTVTSAQKNPTAFYLCATDQRGGPGNTIYFGEGSWLTVV.